The present entry profiles one T cell receptor beta chain with its context. Germline CDR1 LGHNA, CDR2 YNFKEQ. The length of the CDR3 is 12 residues. Generated by immunoSEQ multiplex PCR, the TCRdb table keeps only in-frame clones and is missing some. Here the sample spans tens of thousands of clones, roughly 84% being singletons. The data are from a study of control samples from healthy donors and cancer patients. Input material: PBMCs. The chain carries TRBV4-2 and TRBJ1-4, with D tentatively TRBD1 (5 bases). The sequence came from a woman between 45 and 60 years old with lung cancer. In DNA, the CDR3 is TGTGCGGCCAGGGCTGGTAATGAAAAACTGTTTTTT. The encoded protein is CAARAGNEKLFF.